Listed here is a single TCR beta chain. Its antigen is as yet unknown. After template switching added a universal primer site, the resulting cDNA carried unique molecular identifiers. TCRdb fed the 5' RACE reads into MiXCR, producing one record per CDR3 protein. The table has 540,000 or so distinct CDR3 sequences, about a fifth seen once; the top ten hold roughly 0.5%. The data derive from a study of identical twins. Study observations and caveats: There were fewer insertions in abundant cord blood beta clonotypes, but memory repertoires showed no such pattern. Excess sharing between twins was weaker in beta out-of-frame sequences.

Germline V gene data show CDR1 as LGHDT and CDR2 as YNNKEL (reference sequence). This CDR3 spans 14 amino acids. V was shortened by 4 bases and J by 0 bases, with 7 bases between the two germline ends. The same specimen was also included in a second study, on yellow fever vaccine responses in identical twins.

The chain combines TRBV3-1 with TRBJ1-5; TRBD1 is a possible D gene (5 bases). The source material was CD4+ T cells sorted from blood. This sequence originates from a woman between 18 and 30 years old in good health. CDR3 protein: CASSRTYSNQPQHF. In nucleotides, the CDR3 is TGTGCCAGCAGCCGGACATATAGCAATCAGCCCCAGCATTTT. Full variable domain (remainder filled in from reference TRBV3-1 and TRBJ1-5): DTAVSQTPKYLVTQMGNDKSIKCEQNLGHDTMYWYKQDSKKFLKIMFSYNNKELIINETVPNRFSPKSPDKAHLNLHINSLELGDSAVYFCASSRTYSNQPQHFGDGTRLSIL.